This is a list of T cell receptor beta chains from one sample in a study of cytomegalovirus exposure and HLA in healthy donors. Profiling relied on immunoSEQ multiplex PCR, and the TCRdb table lists in-frame clones only, not all of them. The table lists approximately 160,000 clones, 80% to 85% of them singletons. The sequencing sample was made of PBMCs. All receptors come from a human donor in good health. CDR3s include the opening cysteine and the closing phenylalanine or tryptophan. A D gene is named only where the DNA matches it firmly. A clone size is listed for some rows: how often the clone was seen (once, few, many), or a class if it is expanded.

size,J,D,V,CDR3,DNA
.,TRBJ1-1,.,TRBV5-1,CASSRGHMNTEAFF,TGCGCCAGCAGCCGGGGACACATGAACACTGAAGCTTTCTTT
once,TRBJ2-3,TRBD2,TRBV5-4,CASSWGGGADTQYF,TGTGCCAGCAGCTGGGGCGGGGGGGCAGATACGCAGTATTTT
few,TRBJ1-2,.,TRBV7-2,CASSSLNGGARGYTF,TGTGCCAGCAGCTCCCTGAATGGGGGGGCGCGAGGCTACACCTTC
.,TRBJ1-1,TRBD1,TRBV7-9,CASSLAFQGAENEAEAFF,TGTGCCAGCAGCTTAGCATTCCAGGGGGCGGAGAATGAGGCTGAAGCTTTCTTT
once,TRBJ1-5,TRBD1,TRBV2,CASNRGGGIGQPQHF,TGTGCCAGCAATCGAGGGGGCGGGATAGGTCAGCCCCAGCATTTT
.,TRBJ2-2,.,TRBV19,CASRDGTYTGELFF,TGTGCCAGTAGAGACGGGACATACACCGGGGAGCTGTTTTTT
once,TRBJ1-2,.,TRBV27,CASSLRVSYGYTF,TGTGCCAGCAGCCTACGTGTATCCTATGGCTACACCTTC
.,TRBJ2-2,.,TRBV27,CASSTSWGATGELFF,TGTGCCAGCAGCACCAGCTGGGGAGCGACCGGGGAGCTGTTTTTT
.,TRBJ1-6,TRBD1,TRBV29-1,CSVQTGDYNSPLHF,TGCAGCGTTCAGACAGGGGACTATAATTCACCCCTCCACTTT
.,TRBJ1-1,.,TRBV6-4,CASSDSLTGLDTEAFF,TGTGCCAGCAGTGACTCCTTGACAGGCTTGGACACTGAAGCTTTCTTT
.,TRBJ2-2,.,TRBV10-3,CAIRPGQNTGELFF,TGTGCCATCAGGCCGGGACAGAACACCGGGGAGCTGTTTTTT
once,TRBJ2-5,TRBD2,TRBV15,CATSRALAGGQETQYF,TGTGCCACCAGCAGAGCACTAGCGGGGGGGCAAGAGACCCAGTACTTC
few,TRBJ2-1,TRBD2,TRBV6-5,CASSWTSSPPSNEQFF,TGTGCCAGCAGTTGGACTAGCTCTCCTCCAAGCAATGAGCAGTTCTTC
.,TRBJ2-7,TRBD1,TRBV18,CASSGDRVSYEQYF,TGTGCCAGCTCCGGGGACAGGGTCTCCTACGAGCAGTACTTC
few,TRBJ2-7,TRBD1,TRBV10-3,CATRWDRIYEQYF,TGTGCCACTAGATGGGACAGAATCTACGAGCAGTACTTC
.,TRBJ1-6,TRBD1,TRBV10-1,CASPIPGTGPRSYNSPLHF,TGCGCCAGCCCCATACCCGGGACAGGCCCCAGGTCCTATAATTCACCCCTCCACTTT
.,TRBJ2-1,TRBD1,TRBV18,CASSPTGEYEQFF,TGTGCCAGCTCACCGACAGGGGAGTATGAGCAGTTCTTC
once,TRBJ2-7,.,TRBV6-1,CASSEGTGWYNEQYF,TGTGCCAGCAGTGAAGGTACAGGGTGGTATAACGAGCAGTACTTC
.,TRBJ1-3,TRBD1,TRBV4-2,CASSQGLNRGRGNTIYF,TGTGCCAGCAGCCAAGGACTAAACAGGGGTCGTGGAAACACCATATATTTT
once,TRBJ2-1,.,TRBV4-3,CASSPGPTSWEQFF,TGCGCCAGCAGCCCAGGGCCGACATCGTGGGAGCAGTTCTTC
.,TRBJ1-4,.,TRBV12-5,CASGLTGGRVEKLFF,TGTGCTAGTGGTCTTACCGGGGGGCGGGTTGAAAAACTGTTTTTT
.,TRBJ2-3,.,TRBV7-9,CASSRLVPSTDTQYF,TGTGCCAGCAGCCGATTAGTACCCAGCACAGATACGCAGTATTTT
.,TRBJ1-2,.,TRBV6-1,CASSERGSSNYGYTF,TGTGCCAGCAGTGAAAGGGGCAGTTCAAACTATGGCTACACCTTC
.,TRBJ2-7,TRBD1,TRBV5-5,CASSYSGQGWNEQYF,TGTGCCAGCAGCTACTCCGGACAGGGGTGGAACGAGCAGTACTTC
.,TRBJ2-1,TRBD2,TRBV11-3,CASSSGLGFDEQFF,TGTGCCAGCAGCTCCGGACTAGGATTCGATGAGCAGTTCTTC
.,TRBJ2-3,TRBD2,TRBV7-9,CASSLLAGGRDTQYF,TGTGCCAGCAGCTTACTAGCGGGGGGGCGAGATACGCAGTATTTT
.,TRBJ2-2,.,TRBV5-4,CASTTGANTGELFF,TGTGCCAGCACTACTGGAGCGAACACCGGGGAGCTGTTTTTT
.,TRBJ1-4,.,TRBV4-1,CASSQPGSNEKLFF,TGCGCCAGCAGCCAACCAGGGTCAAATGAAAAACTGTTTTTT
.,TRBJ2-3,.,TRBV11-3,CASSLAGGHTQYF,TGTGCCAGCAGCTTAGCCGGGGGACATACGCAGTATTTT
.,TRBJ1-2,TRBD1,TRBV5-6,CASSLRQGASGYTF,TGTGCCAGCAGCTTGAGGCAGGGGGCTTCTGGCTACACCTTC
.,TRBJ1-4,.,TRBV7-2,CASSLGWGLNEKLFF,TGTGCCAGCAGCTTAGGTTGGGGCCTAAATGAAAAACTGTTTTTT
.,TRBJ2-1,.,TRBV15,CATSRVDYNEQFF,TGTGCCACCAGCAGAGTCGACTATAATGAGCAGTTCTTC
.,TRBJ1-2,.,TRBV25-1,CASSEGAYYGYTF,TGTGCCAGCAGTGAAGGGGCGTATTATGGCTACACCTTC
.,TRBJ1-3,TRBD1,TRBV6-5,CASSYGDRTSGNTIYF,TGTGCCAGCAGTTACGGGGACAGAACCTCTGGAAACACCATATATTTT